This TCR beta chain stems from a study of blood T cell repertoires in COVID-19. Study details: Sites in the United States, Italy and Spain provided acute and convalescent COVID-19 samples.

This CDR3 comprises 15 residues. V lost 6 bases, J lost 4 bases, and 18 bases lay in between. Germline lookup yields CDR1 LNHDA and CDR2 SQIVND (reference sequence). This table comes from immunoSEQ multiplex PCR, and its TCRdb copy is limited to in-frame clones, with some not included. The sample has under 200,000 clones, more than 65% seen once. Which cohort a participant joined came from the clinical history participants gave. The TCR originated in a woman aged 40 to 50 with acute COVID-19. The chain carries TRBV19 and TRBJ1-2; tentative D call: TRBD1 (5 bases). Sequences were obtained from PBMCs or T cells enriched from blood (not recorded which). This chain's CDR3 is CASRNTGHTTYGYTF. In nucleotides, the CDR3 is TGTGCCAGTAGAAACACAGGACACACGACCTATGGCTACACCTTC.